This is a list of T cell receptor beta chains from one sample in a study of shared clonotypes between healthy human individuals. The table came from immunoSEQ multiplex PCR; TCRdb's copy has only in-frame clones and leaves some out. The repertoire holds approximately 2,000,000 clones, roughly 92% seen once, with approximately 0.39% in the top ten. Sequenced material: naive CD4+ T cells from PBMCs. The receptors stem from a young man in good health. Some clones in this sample may be carry-over from other donors' samples. Each CDR3 is given with its conserved first and last residue. The order of the fields is D gene, CDR3 length, V gene, clone size, J gene, CDR3 DNA, CDR3 protein. D genes are given only for firm matches. Some rows mark clone size as missing; the rest say once, few, many or name a class of expanded clone.

-,15,TRBV5-1,-,TRBJ2-2,TGCGCCAGCAGCCGAAATAGGGATCGGGCCGGGGAGCTGTTTTTT,CASSRNRDRAGELFF
-,15,TRBV14,-,TRBJ1-1,TGTGCCAGCAGCCAGGGGCCGGGGATGGCCACTGAAGCTTTCTTT,CASSQGPGMATEAFF
TRBD1,16,TRBV18,-,TRBJ1-4,TGTGCCAGCTCACCAAGGACTCAGGGGGCCGGTGAAAAACTGTTTTTT,CASSPRTQGAGEKLFF
TRBD1,14,TRBV6-5,-,TRBJ2-7,TGTGCCAGCAGGGCCGGGACAGGGGGCGACGAGCAGTACTTC,CASRAGTGGDEQYF
TRBD2,15,TRBV11-2,-,TRBJ2-1,TGTGCCAGCAGCTTAGATTCTGGGACTAGCAATGAGCAGTTCTTC,CASSLDSGTSNEQFF
TRBD2,14,TRBV28,-,TRBJ2-3,TGTGCCACACAAACTAGCGGGGCCCGAGATACGCAGTATTTT,CATQTSGARDTQYF
-,15,TRBV9,-,TRBJ2-1,TGTGCCAGCAGCTCCCTGGGGGACTCCTACAATGAGCAGTTCTTC,CASSSLGDSYNEQFF
TRBD2,16,TRBV28,-,TRBJ2-1,TGTGCCAGCAGTTTTGGTAGCGGGAGGTTATCAAATGAGCAGTTCTTC,CASSFGSGRLSNEQFF
-,16,TRBV19,-,TRBJ1-4,TGTGCCAGTAGTATGACCCGGACAGCAACTAATGAAAAACTGTTTTTT,CASSMTRTATNEKLFF
-,14,TRBV5-6,-,TRBJ2-1,TGTGCCAGCAGCTTTCTAGAACCGAAGAATGAGCAGTTCTTC,CASSFLEPKNEQFF
-,16,TRBV7-9,-,TRBJ1-1,TGTGCCAGCAGCTTCACCGGGGGGAGGGCGAACACTGAAGCTTTCTTT,CASSFTGGRANTEAFF
TRBD1,14,TRBV4-3,-,TRBJ1-2,TGCGCCAGCAGCCAAGATACAGGGGGCTATGGCTACACCTTC,CASSQDTGGYGYTF
TRBD1,13,TRBV7-2,-,TRBJ2-5,TGTGCCAGCAGCTTTTACAGGGGGGAGACCCAGTACTTC,CASSFYRGETQYF
-,14,TRBV19,-,TRBJ2-7,TGTGCCAGTAGTATCTCGGGACACACTTACGAGCAGTACTTC,CASSISGHTYEQYF
TRBD2,17,TRBV5-1,-,TRBJ2-3,TGCGCCAGCAGCTTTCAACGGACTAGCGGGAGAGTAGATACGCAGTATTTT,CASSFQRTSGRVDTQYF
TRBD1,16,TRBV18,-,TRBJ2-7,TGTGCCAGCTCACCACCTGATGTGACAGGGATCTACGAGCAGTACTTC,CASSPPDVTGIYEQYF
TRBD1,15,TRBV18,-,TRBJ1-1,TGTGCCAGCTCACCACCCGGACAGGGGGACACTGAAGCTTTCTTT,CASSPPGQGDTEAFF
TRBD1,11,TRBV20-1,-,TRBJ2-7,TGCAGTGCTAGAGAAAAAGGGGGCGAGTACTTC,CSAREKGGEYF
TRBD1,14,TRBV28,-,TRBJ2-7,TGTGCCAGCATCCGGAAGACAGGGGCCTACGAGCAGTACTTC,CASIRKTGAYEQYF
TRBD1,13,TRBV2,-,TRBJ2-1,TGTGCCTCTGGGACAGGGTCCTACAATGAGCAGTTCTTC,CASGTGSYNEQFF
TRBD1,14,TRBV28,-,TRBJ1-2,TGTGCCAGCAGTCTTGACAGGGGCACCGGCGGCTACACCTTC,CASSLDRGTGGYTF
TRBD1,15,TRBV27,-,TRBJ2-7,TGTGCCAGCACCTTAATCGGGACAGGGCGGTACGAGCAGTACTTC,CASTLIGTGRYEQYF
-,14,TRBV5-1,-,TRBJ2-5,TGCGCCAGCAGCCAAACTAGCAGTCGGGAGACCCAGTACTTC,CASSQTSSRETQYF
-,14,TRBV6-5,-,TRBJ1-2,TGTGCCAGCAGTTACTCTGCGGGGGCGTATGGCTACACCTTC,CASSYSAGAYGYTF
TRBD1,16,TRBV7-9,-,TRBJ1-2,TGTGCCAGCAGCTTGGCCGGGACAGGGGGCTCGGATGGCTACACCTTC,CASSLAGTGGSDGYTF
TRBD1,15,TRBV9,-,TRBJ1-1,TGTGCCAGCAGCCCAGGGGGGGGCTGGGCCACTGAAGCTTTCTTT,CASSPGGGWATEAFF
-,12,TRBV28,-,TRBJ2-1,TGTGCCAGCAGTTCGGTCTACAATGAGCAGTTCTTC,CASSSVYNEQFF
-,18,TRBV29-1,-,TRBJ2-5,TGCAGCGTACCCCCTCCCCTTCACAGGGTGGCGTACGGGGAGACCCAGTACTTC,CSVPPPLHRVAYGETQYF
TRBD1,15,TRBV7-3,once,TRBJ2-7,TGTGCCAGCAGCTTAACCGGGCAGGGGGCGGACGAGCAGTACTTC,CASSLTGQGADEQYF
-,14,TRBV30,-,TRBJ1-1,TGTGCCTGGAGGGGTTTCGGTGGTAGAGGTGAAGCTTTCTTT,CAWRGFGGRGEAFF
TRBD1,16,TRBV7-9,-,TRBJ1-2,TGTGCCAGCAGCCCTTACCTCGGACAGGGAGGGGGTGGCTACACCTTC,CASSPYLGQGGGGYTF
TRBD2,14,TRBV10-3,-,TRBJ2-1,TGTGCCACCCGGACTAGCGGGATTCAGAATGAGCAGTTCTTC,CATRTSGIQNEQFF
-,12,TRBV27,once,TRBJ2-3,TGTGCCAGCAGTTTAAAGGGCCGTGGGCAGTATTTT,CASSLKGRGQYF
-,20,TRBV4-2,-,TRBJ2-2,TGTGCCAGCAGCCAAGATCCCCCACTTTTTGGGGGATCGAACACCGGGGAGCTGTTTTTT,CASSQDPPLFGGSNTGELFF
TRBD1,14,TRBV9,few,TRBJ1-4,TGTGCCAGCACCCCGGGACAGACAAATGAAAAACTGTTTTTT,CASTPGQTNEKLFF
-,15,TRBV5-4,-,TRBJ2-5,TGTGCCAGCAGCTTGGGTAAAAGCGGAAGAGAGACCCAGTACTTC,CASSLGKSGRETQYF
TRBD2,15,TRBV28,-,TRBJ2-1,TGTGCCAGCAGTTCCGGGACTAGCGGGATCAATGAGCAGTTCTTC,CASSSGTSGINEQFF
-,16,TRBV5-1,-,TRBJ2-1,TGCGCCAGCAGCTCCCAGGTGACTAGCTCCTACAATGAGCAGTTCTTC,CASSSQVTSSYNEQFF
-,15,TRBV21-1,-,TRBJ2-5,TGTGCCAGCAGCACCCTTCCGGGACCTCAAGAGACCCAGTACTTC,CASSTLPGPQETQYF
-,12,TRBV6-1,-,TRBJ2-3,TGTGCCAGCCTAAAACTTGGGTCTACGCAGTATTTT,CASLKLGSTQYF
TRBD2,14,TRBV11-2,-,TRBJ2-2,TGTGCCAGCAGCGTTAGCGGGGGCGACGGGGAGCTGTTTTTT,CASSVSGGDGELFF
-,14,TRBV7-3,once,TRBJ2-2,TGTGCCAGCAGCTTAGGACCCCTCGGCGGGGAGCTGTTTTTT,CASSLGPLGGELFF
-,15,TRBV9,-,TRBJ2-3,TGTGCCAGCAGCGTAGGACTAGTACCCACAGATACGCAGTATTTT,CASSVGLVPTDTQYF
-,14,TRBV28,-,TRBJ1-4,TGTGCCAGCAGCCCCCCCGCCGCTAATGAAAAACTGTTTTTT,CASSPPAANEKLFF